Listed here are 31 T cell receptor beta chains from one sample, sequenced in a study of CD8+ T cells in alopecia areata listed by TCRdb under 2018. The method was the immunoSEQ multiplex PCR assay. RNA was extracted from all samples and reverse transcribed into cDNA as template for TCR sequencing. This immuneACCESS table, as held by TCRdb, lists in-frame sequences with V and J called but not all clones. Of the missing ones, under half trace to an unresolved V gene in checked studies; the others have no known cause. The sample table holds about 120,000 clones, of which about 50% were seen once. The ten largest clones add up to roughly 0.45% of the sample. According to the study, the label for this sample's time point signals: around 29 days on oral tofacitinib. The treatment or condition label corresponds to: oral pan-JAK inhibitor, 5-10 mg twice daily. The input for sequencing was CD4+ T cells sorted from blood, taken at week 4, from a patient treated with tofacitinib. Source of these receptors: a human donor with alopecia areata.

The V call is TRBV15, the J call TRBJ2-1, with 9 positions matching TRBD2. There are 16 residues in the CDR3. V lost 6 bases and J lost 6; bases outside the gene matches: 12. The germline gives CDR1 LNHNV, CDR2 YYDKDF (reference sequence). The CDR3 region is CATSPTRGLATNEQFF. For the CDR3, the DNA is TGTGCCACCAGTCCGACCCGTGGACTAGCGACCAATGAGCAGTTCTTC.

This rearrangement joins TRBV30 to TRBJ2-2, with TRBD1 identical over 9 bases. The CDR3 has 15 residues. Trimming at V came to 2 bases and at J to 3 bases, leaving 4 bases not matched to a gene. Germline loops: CDR1 GTSNPN, CDR2 SVGIG (reference sequence). CDR3 residues: CAWSTGQGYTGELFF. CDR3 nucleotide sequence: TGTGCCTGGAGTACGGGACAGGGTTACACCGGGGAGCTGTTTTTT.

About this clone: Other DNA sequences in the sample encode the same CDR3. The chain joins TRBV5-1 to TRBJ2-5; D is ambiguous. The CDR3 contains 14 residues. Per the germline V gene, CDR1 is SGHRS and CDR2 is YFSETQ. Trimming pared 2 bases from V and 2 bases from J, leaving 10 bases between. As DNA, the CDR3 is TGCGCCAGCAGCTTCGGACGGTTACAAGAGACCCAGTACTTC. This gives the protein CASSFGRLQETQYF.

The J gene is TRBJ1-5, the V gene TRBV6-5, with D possibly TRBD1 on 5 matching bases. CDR3 size: 14 residues. CDR1 is MNHEY, CDR2 SVGAGI, per germline. V shed 0 bases and J shed 6 bases, with 9 bases lying between them. CDR3 sequence (DNA): TGTGCCAGCAGTTACTCGGGGGGGAGTCAGCCCCAGCATTTT. Translated, it gives CASSYSGGSQPQHF.

V usage is TRBV25-1 and J usage is TRBJ2-3, with TRBD1 as a possible D gene (5 bases). Germline CDR1 and CDR2: MGHDK and SYGVNS. CDR3 length: 13 residues. Trimming took off 7 bases at V and 2 bases at J, with 10 bases between the two ends. CDR3 sequence: CASKQVHTDTQYF. The CDR3, as DNA: TGTGCCAGCAAACAGGTGCACACAGATACGCAGTATTTT.

This sequence joins TRBV23-1 and TRBJ2-3; D is unclear. TRBV23-1 belongs to the ORF category, with a function that is uncertain. The length of the CDR3 is 15 residues. V gave up 3 bases and J gave up 2 bases, with 12 bases separating them. Here the CDR3 reads CASSQSGRVTDTQYF. CDR3 DNA: TGCGCCAGCAGTCAGAGTGGACGGGTCACAGATACGCAGTATTTT.

There are many counts of this clone. This chain links TRBV30 with TRBJ2-7; 10 bases are shared with TRBD2. V lost 8 bases, J lost 5 bases, and 12 bases stayed unmatched. The germline V gene has CDR1 GTSNPN and CDR2 SVGIG (reference sequence). There are 14 residues in the CDR3. This CDR3 reads CARKASSGSNEQYF. In nucleotides, the CDR3 is TGTGCCCGGAAGGCGTCTAGCGGGAGTAACGAGCAGTACTTC. Combining the CDR3 with reference TRBV30 and TRBJ2-7 gives the whole variable domain SQTIHQWPATLVQPVGSPLSLECTVEGTSNPNLYWYRQAAGRGLQLLFYSVGIGQISSEVPQNLSASRPQDRQFILSSKKLLLSDSGFYLCARKASSGSNEQYFGPGTRLTVT.

The chain employs TRBV7-3 and TRBJ2-1; D possibly uses TRBD1 or TRBD2 (5 bases each). Germline V gives CDR1 SGHTA, CDR2 FQGTGA. V lost 1 base and J 1 base, leaving 8 bases between the germline ends. This CDR3 is built from 15 residues. CDR3 bases: TGTGCCAGCAGCTTAAGGGGGTCATCCTACAATGAGCAGTTCTTC. It encodes CASSLRGSSYNEQFF.

This clone occurred once. This chain connects TRBV30 to TRBJ2-7; 9 nucleotides line up with TRBD1. V gave up 3 bases and J gave up 9 bases; unmatched junction bases: 15. CDR3 length equals 15 residues. Germline CDR1 reads GTSNPN; CDR2 reads SVGIG (reference sequence). The CDR3 DNA reads TGTGCCTGGAGAGACTGGGACAGGGATTTCCCGGGGCAGTACTTC. This sequence encodes CAWRDWDRDFPGQYF.

The J gene is TRBJ1-4, the V gene TRBV29-1; D possibly corresponds to TRBD1 (5 bases). CDR1 SQVTM and CDR2 ANQGSEA come from the germline V gene. Between the trimmed V and J ends, which lost 5 bases and 8 bases, there was a span of 12 bases. This CDR3 spans 12 amino acids. CDR3 region: CSVREGREKLFF. The CDR3 coding sequence is TGCAGCGTTCGGGAGGGGCGCGAAAAACTGTTTTTT.

The genes are TRBV5-1 and TRBJ1-4; 7 bases map to TRBD1. The V and J ends lost 4 bases and 8 bases, in that order; junction bases with no gene match: 11. The CDR3 loop spans 15 amino acids. Germline CDR1 SGHRS, CDR2 YFSETQ. The CDR3 is CASSHEGASIEKLFF. For the CDR3, the DNA is TGCGCCAGCAGCCACGAGGGGGCGAGCATCGAAAAACTGTTTTTT.

Only one count was recorded for this clone. The rearrangement joins TRBV6-5 to TRBJ1-1; the D gene is possibly TRBD1 (5 bases). Germline V gene lookup returns CDR1 MNHEY and CDR2 SVGAGI. The CDR3 has 15 amino acids. Trimming pared 4 bases from V and 0 bases from J, leaving 12 bases between. The CDR3 is CASSSARVMNTEAFF. The CDR3 DNA sequence: TGTGCCAGCAGTTCCGCCAGGGTTATGAACACTGAAGCTTTCTTT.

The V gene is TRBV29-1, the J gene TRBJ1-2, with 9 bases aligning to TRBD1. V was clipped by 3 bases and J by 4 bases; unmatched bases: 9. The CDR3 has 15 residues. The V gene's germline CDR1 is SQVTM and CDR2 ANQGSEA. The CDR3 loop is CSVDREQGAGYGYTF. The CDR3 nucleotides read TGCAGCGTTGATCGGGAACAGGGGGCTGGCTATGGCTACACCTTC.

In its sample, this clone was seen a few times. This chain connects TRBV18 to TRBJ1-4; D uncertain. Trimming removed 2 bases from V and 2 bases from J, with 6 bases in between. This CDR3 spans 14 amino acids. CDR1 and CDR2 from the germline V gene are KGHSH and LQKENI. CDR3 in amino acids: CASSPGFTNEKLFF. CDR3 nucleotides: TGTGCCAGCTCACCAGGTTTCACTAATGAAAAACTGTTTTTT.

The J gene is TRBJ1-4, the V gene TRBV30; a possible D gene is TRBD1 (6 bases). The germline V gene has CDR1 GTSNPN and CDR2 SVGIG (reference sequence). This CDR3 is 14 amino acids long. The germline V and J ends were trimmed by 1 base and 5 bases, with 11 bases remaining between them. In DNA form, the CDR3 reads TGTGCCTGGAGTGAAGACAGGACAAATGAAAAACTGTTTTTT. This gives the protein CAWSEDRTNEKLFF.

This clone was counted between two and nine times. This rearrangement joins TRBV2 to TRBJ2-3; tentatively, D is TRBD1 or TRBD2 (5 bases each). Per the germline V gene, CDR1 is SNHLY and CDR2 is FYNNEI. This CDR3 has 15 residues. V lost 3 bases and J 6 bases, leaving 16 bases between the germline ends. This CDR3 is CASSDTTGPRDTQYF. The CDR3, as DNA: TGTGCCAGCAGTGATACTACGGGGCCCCGGGATACGCAGTATTTT.

Only one count was recorded for this clone. V is TRBV30 and J is TRBJ2-1, with 13 bases identical to TRBD2. CDR1 and CDR2 from the germline V gene are GTSNPN and SVGIG (reference sequence). The length of the CDR3 is 16 residues. V gave up 1 base and J gave up 5 bases; unmatched junction bases: 5. The CDR3 coding sequence is TGTGCCTGGAGTGCCTTGGGACTAGCGGGAAACAATGAGCAGTTCTTC. Translating gives CAWSALGLAGNNEQFF. Looking up the rest from reference TRBV30 and TRBJ2-1 gives the full variable domain: SQTIHQWPATLVQPVGSPLSLECTVEGTSNPNLYWYRQAAGRGLQLLFYSVGIGQISSEVPQNLSASRPQDRQFILSSKKLLLSDSGFYLCAWSALGLAGNNEQFFGPGTRLTVL.

The rearrangement uses TRBV30 and TRBJ2-5, with a possible D match to TRBD1 (5 bases). Trimming took off 3 bases at V and 4 bases at J, with 9 bases between the two ends. CDR1 is GTSNPN, CDR2 SVGIG, per germline (reference sequence). The CDR3 is 12 residues long. DNA for the CDR3: TGTGCCTGGAGCCTGGACACAGAGACCCAGTACTTC. As protein: CAWSLDTETQYF.

The chain carries TRBV20-1 and TRBJ1-2, with D unresolved. Germline-derived CDR1 and CDR2 are DFQATT and SNEGSKA (reference sequence). V shed 1 base and J shed 8 bases, with 8 bases lying between them. CDR3 length: 11 amino acids. For the CDR3, the DNA is TGCAGTGCTAGAGGCTCCCGCGGCTACACCTTC. This translates into CSARGSRGYTF.

Only a few counts were recorded for this clone. The chain is built from TRBV29-1 and TRBJ1-1, with D possibly matching TRBD1 (5 bases). This CDR3 has 12 residues. The germline V gene encodes CDR1 SQVTM and CDR2 ANQGSEA. V lost 7 bases to trimming and J lost 3 bases, with 12 bases between them. The chain's CDR3 is CSATRGDTEAFF. The CDR3 DNA is TGCAGCGCCACGAGGGGTGACACTGAAGCTTTCTTT.

Notes on this clone: This sample also contains other DNA sequences that code for the same CDR3. V is TRBV6-5 and J is TRBJ2-7; perhaps TRBD2 as D (5 bases). Germline V CDR1 and CDR2: MNHEY, SVGAGI. Trimming cost V 0 bases and J 5 bases, with 8 bases left between them. The CDR3 sequence is 13 residues long. The CDR3 is CASSYSRDHEQYF. CDR3 DNA sequence: TGTGCCAGCAGTTACTCGAGGGATCACGAGCAGTACTTC.

The J gene is TRBJ2-5, the V gene TRBV10-1; the match to TRBD1 covers 9 bases. J was trimmed by 7 bases and V by 6 bases; bases with no gene match: 9. Looked up from germline, CDR1 is WNHNN and CDR2 is SYGVQD (reference sequence). The CDR3 contains 14 residues. The CDR3 here is CASSRDRDIGTQYF. CDR3 DNA: TGCGCCAGCAGCCGGGACAGGGATATTGGGACCCAGTACTTC.

This clone was detected a few times. This chain connects TRBV29-1 to TRBJ2-7; D might be TRBD1 or TRBD2, each matching 5 bases. The CDR3 loop spans 12 amino acids. Trimming took off 8 bases at V and 3 bases at J, with 14 bases between the two ends. Germline loops: CDR1 SQVTM, CDR2 ANQGSEA. The CDR3 loop reads CSIQRGDYEQYF. In nucleotides, the CDR3 is TGCAGCATCCAAAGGGGAGACTACGAGCAGTACTTC.

V usage is TRBV2 and J usage is TRBJ1-2; 8 bases agree with TRBD1. Germline V gene lookup returns CDR1 SNHLY and CDR2 FYNNEI. The CDR3 consists of 13 residues. V lost 3 bases to trimming and J lost 7 bases; unmatched junction nucleotides: 4. The CDR3 loop reads CASSEGTGRGYTF. CDR3 nucleotides: TGTGCCAGCAGTGAGGGGACAGGTCGTGGCTACACCTTC. Full variable domain (remainder filled in from reference TRBV2 and TRBJ1-2): EPEVTQTPSHQVTQMGQEVILRCVPISNHLYFYWYRQILGQKVEFLVSFYNNEISEKSEIFDDQFSVERPDGSNFTLKIRSTKLEDSAMYFCASSEGTGRGYTFGSGTRLTVV.

This rearrangement joins TRBV30 to TRBJ1-2, with unresolved D. The CDR3 is 12 amino acids. The germline CDR1 and CDR2 sequences are GTSNPN and SVGIG (reference sequence). V dropped 2 bases and J dropped 4 bases, with 8 bases sitting between them. The CDR3 reads CAWSFRFYGYTF. As DNA, the CDR3 is TGTGCCTGGAGTTTTCGATTCTATGGCTACACCTTC.

The chain uses TRBV29-1 and TRBJ2-7; D is ambiguous. Germline V gene lookup returns CDR1 SQVTM and CDR2 ANQGSEA. V was cut by 3 bases and J by 6 bases, with 12 bases left in between. The CDR3 covers 12 residues. The CDR3 bases are TGCAGCGTTGATACGGTATGGGGCGAGCAGTACTTC. Its protein is CSVDTVWGEQYF.

V usage is TRBV30 and J usage is TRBJ1-5, with D tentatively TRBD1 (5 bases). CDR3 length: 13 residues. Germline values: CDR1 GTSNPN, CDR2 SVGIG (reference sequence). Trimming removed 3 bases from V and 7 bases from J, with 13 bases in between. CDR3 sequence: CAWSPGWGQPQHF. The DNA for the CDR3 is TGTGCCTGGAGCCCAGGGTGGGGACAGCCCCAGCATTTT. The variable domain in full, with the rest retrieved from reference TRBV30 and TRBJ1-5, is SQTIHQWPATLVQPVGSPLSLECTVEGTSNPNLYWYRQAAGRGLQLLFYSVGIGQISSEVPQNLSASRPQDRQFILSSKKLLLSDSGFYLCAWSPGWGQPQHFGDGTRLSIL.

This clone was observed a handful of times. The CDR3 nucleotides are TGTGCCAGCAGTTCTCTCGGGCGCAGGAACACTGAAGCTTTCTTT. Its protein is CASSSLGRRNTEAFF. The V gene is TRBV27, the J gene TRBJ1-1; no clear D gene. V dropped 4 bases and J dropped 1 base, with 13 bases sitting between them. The CDR3 is made up of 15 amino acids. CDR1 is MNHEY and CDR2 is SMNVEV in the germline V gene (reference sequence).

The chain uses TRBV10-3 and TRBJ2-1, with TRBD2 matching 9 bases. With 4 bases clipped from V and 7 bases from J, the junction kept 8 bases outside the gene matches. CDR3 length: 15 residues. Germline CDR1 and CDR2: ENHRY and SYGVKD. The CDR3 sequence: CAISGLAAVGNEQFF. CDR3 DNA: TGTGCCATCAGTGGACTAGCGGCAGTTGGGAATGAGCAGTTCTTC.

This chain uses TRBV5-1 with TRBJ1-2, with 10 bases matching TRBD1. The CDR3 is made up of 12 amino acids. Looked up from germline, CDR1 is SGHRS and CDR2 is YFSETQ. V lost 7 bases, J lost 4 bases, and 1 base stayed unmatched. In DNA form, the CDR3 reads TGCGCCAGCCGGGACAGGGGCTATGGCTACACCTTC. It translates to CASRDRGYGYTF.

The chain couples TRBV28 to TRBJ2-1; D tentatively reads TRBD1 or TRBD2 (5 bases each). Per the germline V gene, CDR1 is MDHEN and CDR2 is SYDVKM. The germline V and J ends were trimmed by 7 bases and 2 bases, with 9 bases remaining between them. The CDR3 totals 13 residues. CDR3 nucleotide sequence: TGTGCCAGCAAGGGGAGACCCTACAATGAGCAGTTCTTC. Its translation is CASKGRPYNEQFF.